What follows describes a single T cell receptor beta chain. This entry is derived from a study of T cells in Graves' hyperthyroidism and ophthalmopathy. Amplified regions were TCR beta CDR3 sequences from RNA transcripts. A set of HTBI primers served as the primers for a first-round RT-PCR of the TCR CDR3. TCRdb re-analysed the multiplex PCR reads in MiXCR, keeping a single row per CDR3 protein. The table has some 490,000 distinct CDR3 sequences, about 16% seen once. V lost 2 bases, J lost 5 bases, and 12 bases lay in between. This CDR3 is built from 15 residues. The germline gives CDR1 LNHNV, CDR2 YYDKDF (reference sequence).

The source of this sequence is a woman in her 30s with Graves' ophthalmopathy. The sequencing sample was made of blood. The chain has TRBV15 and TRBJ1-4; D perhaps matches TRBD1 (5 bases). DNA for the CDR3: TGTGCCACCAGCAGACCGGGGGGTTTGAATGAAAAACTGTTTTTT. This translates into CATSRPGGLNEKLFF.